This T cell receptor (beta chain) was sequenced in a study of T cells in Graves' hyperthyroidism and ophthalmopathy. Study-wide results and caveats: Most thyroid clonotypes expanded above 0.001 appeared in blood too.

TCR beta CDR3 regions were amplified from RNA. TCR CDR3 regions were first amplified by RT-PCR with HTBI primers. Via MiXCR, TCRdb re-called the multiplex PCR reads, giving one row per CDR3 protein. The profile shows about 400,000 distinct CDR3 sequences, approximately 14% of them singletons. With V trimmed by 4 bases and J by 4 bases, 14 bases remained unmatched. CDR1 and CDR2 (germline): MNHNS, SASEGT. The CDR3 covers 18 residues. About this clonotype: Its antigen is not identified.

Calling Graves' hyperthyroidism stable meant ophthalmopathy did not progress within 18 months. Diagnoses rested on clinical symptoms, serum thyroxine and TRAb, thyroid ultrasound and orbital computed tomography. The gene calls are TRBV6-1 and TRBJ1-5, with 9 bases that match TRBD1. This TCR derives from a woman between 18 and 30 years old with Graves' hyperthyroidism. Sequenced material: blood. The CDR3 coding sequence is TGTGCCAGCAGTGCTGACAGGGGGGGGGGAAGAAGGAATCAGCCCCAGCATTTT. Amino acid sequence: CASSADRGGGRRNQPQHF.